Presented here are 30 T cell receptor beta chains from one specimen sequenced in a study of T cells in Graves' hyperthyroidism and ophthalmopathy. Regions amplified from RNA transcripts were the TCR beta CDR3 regions. TCR CDR3 regions were first amplified by RT-PCR with HTBI primers. In TCRdb, the multiplex PCR reads were re-called with MiXCR into one record per CDR3 protein. The repertoire includes roughly 510,000 distinct CDR3 sequences, around 21% of them detected once, and less than 30% sits in the top ten. Sequencing was carried out using blood. All receptors come from a man aged 18 to 29 with Graves' hyperthyroidism.

This clonotype appeared a few times. CDR3 nucleotide sequence: TGTGCCAGCAGTGATGGCAGGGGCTCTTTTAGAGGACAGCCCCAGCATTTT. Translating it yields CASSDGRGSFRGQPQHF. V and J are TRBV6-1 and TRBJ1-5; tentatively, D is TRBD1 (6 bases). With 3 bases removed from V and 7 bases from J, the gap between germline ends came to 22 bases. This CDR3 contains 17 residues. CDR1 and CDR2 (germline): MNHNS, SASEGT.

At least ten counts were recorded for this clonotype. V gene TRBV13 combines with J gene TRBJ2-7; TRBD2 aligns across 9 bases. Looked up from germline, CDR1 is PRHDT and CDR2 is FYEKMQ (reference sequence). Trimming at V came to 5 bases and at J to 2 bases, leaving 10 bases not matched to a gene. The CDR3 extends over 16 amino acids. In nucleotides, the CDR3 is TGTGCCAGCAGCCTAAAGGCGACTAGCGGACCCTACGAGCAGTACTTC. Residues: CASSLKATSGPYEQYF.

This clonotype showed up many times. This rearrangement joins TRBV6-1 to TRBJ1-2; 7 bases agree with TRBD1. The CDR3 has 14 residues. V gave up 6 bases and J gave up 5 bases; unmatched junction bases: 9. The germline V gene has CDR1 MNHNS and CDR2 SASEGT. CDR3 sequence: CASRKRGTAYGYTF. Here the CDR3 DNA reads TGTGCCAGCAGAAAGCGCGGGACAGCGTATGGCTACACCTTC.

The chain combines TRBV7-6 with TRBJ1-5; 8 positions match TRBD1. The germline gives CDR1 SGHVS, CDR2 FNYEAQ. CDR3 length equals 17 residues. V shed 6 bases, J shed 0 bases, and the junction held 10 bases outside the gene matches. The CDR3 DNA is TGTGCCAGCAGGATTACAGGGGGAGAAGGTAGCAATCAGCCCCAGCATTTT. Protein: CASRITGGEGSNQPQHF.

This clonotype was seen repeatedly, ten times or more. This chain links TRBV28 with TRBJ1-5; TRBD1 is a possible D gene (6 bases). The ends were cut back, 6 bases at V and 7 bases at J, with 13 bases in the middle. This CDR3 has 13 residues. Germline V gene sequence: CDR1 MDHEN, CDR2 SYDVKM. The CDR3 spells CASRDRPGQPQHF. The CDR3 bases are TGTGCCAGCAGAGACAGGCCAGGCCAGCCCCAGCATTTT.

This clonotype was observed a single time. V usage is TRBV30 and J usage is TRBJ2-2; no firm D call. This CDR3 spans 13 amino acids. Germline assignment: CDR1 GTSNPN and CDR2 SVGIG (reference sequence). The ends were cut back, 2 bases at V and 6 bases at J, with 10 bases in the middle. CDR3 loop: CAWSKGAAGELFF. The CDR3 nucleotides read TGTGCCTGGAGTAAGGGTGCGGCCGGGGAGCTGTTTTTT.

This clonotype was counted many times. The chain carries TRBV15 and TRBJ1-5, with a possible D match to TRBD1 (6 bases). Germline CDR1 reads LNHNV; CDR2 reads YYDKDF (reference sequence). CDR3 length: 12 residues. Trimming took off 5 bases at V and 7 bases at J, with 9 bases between the two ends. The CDR3 here is CATSRGGQPQHF. The CDR3, as DNA: TGTGCCACCAGCCGAGGGGGACAGCCCCAGCATTTT.

As regards this clonotype: A read error may account for a junction end that differs from germline. The V and J genes are TRBV28 and TRBJ2-7; no reliable D call. This CDR3 has 13 residues. From germline, CDR1 is MDHEN and CDR2 SYDVKM. This CDR3 reads CASSLVISYDQYF. CDR3 bases: TGTGCCAGCAGCCTTGTCATTTCCTACGATCAGTACTTC.

The sample holds a few counts of this clonotype. The rearrangement joins TRBV12-3 or TRBV12-4 to TRBJ2-7; the D is unclear. CDR3 size: 14 residues. The V end was cut by 5 bases, the J end by 0 bases, with 11 bases between. In DNA form, the CDR3 reads TGTGCCAGCAGTCCAGGATTCAGCTCCTACGAGCAGTACTTC. It specifies CASSPGFSSYEQYF.

This clonotype was seen at least ten times. V and J are TRBV6-2 or TRBV6-3 and TRBJ2-7, with TRBD1 matching over 7 bases. Germline CDR1 reads MNHEY; CDR2 reads SVGEGT. The CDR3 extends over 13 amino acids. Germline trimming cut 4 bases from V and 5 bases from J; bases unmatched to any gene: 5. The CDR3 DNA sequence: TGTGCCAGCAGTTTACAGGGGTGGAACGAGCAGTACTTC. Amino acids: CASSLQGWNEQYF.

Many counts were recorded for this clonotype. V gene TRBV28 combines with J gene TRBJ2-7; the match to TRBD1 covers 7 bases. With V trimmed by 1 base and J by 2 bases, 8 bases remained unmatched. CDR1 and CDR2 (germline): MDHEN, SYDVKM. This CDR3 is 16 amino acids long. In DNA form, the CDR3 reads TGTGCCAGCAGTTTATCTTCCCACGGACAGGCCTACGAGCAGTACTTC. This sequence encodes CASSLSSHGQAYEQYF.

This clonotype has ten or more counts. This chain links TRBV6-1 with TRBJ1-1; a possible D gene is TRBD1 (5 bases). Per germline, CDR1 MNHNS and CDR2 SASEGT. The CDR3 is made up of 13 amino acids. The V end was cut by 8 bases, the J end by 6 bases, with 16 bases between. DNA for the CDR3: TGTGCCAGCCTGCGGTGGCAGGGCGCTGAAGCTTTCTTT. Protein: CASLRWQGAEAFF.

In its sample, this clonotype was seen a few times. V gene TRBV2 combines with J gene TRBJ2-2; D is possibly TRBD1 (5 bases). This CDR3 is 17 amino acids long. Germline V gives CDR1 SNHLY, CDR2 FYNNEI. V was shortened by 8 bases and J by 0 bases, with 19 bases between the two germline ends. The CDR3 reads CASEGVGQLSNTGELFF. CDR3 coding DNA: TGTGCCAGCGAAGGAGTGGGGCAGCTATCGAACACCGGGGAGCTGTTTTTT.

Many counts were recorded for this clonotype. The rearrangement links TRBV2 to TRBJ2-5; unclear D gene. The V gene's germline CDR1 is SNHLY and CDR2 FYNNEI. The CDR3 is 13 amino acids. With 4 bases removed from V and 3 bases from J, the gap between germline ends came to 9 bases. The chain's CDR3 is CASSGSDEETQYF. Here the CDR3 DNA reads TGTGCCAGCAGTGGCTCGGATGAAGAGACCCAGTACTTC. The entire variable domain, with the rest obtained from reference TRBV2 and TRBJ2-5, is as follows: EPEVTQTPSHQVTQMGQEVILRCVPISNHLYFYWYRQILGQKVEFLVSFYNNEISEKSEIFDDQFSVERPDGSNFTLKIRSTKLEDSAMYFCASSGSDEETQYFGPGTRLLVL.

This clonotype was seen repeatedly, ten times or more. The chain recombines TRBV27 with TRBJ1-2, with D unresolved. CDR1 is MNHEY, CDR2 SMNVEV, per germline (reference sequence). CDR3 length: 10 residues. V lost 8 bases and J lost 2, with 3 bases in between. CDR3 in amino acids: CASGNYGYTF. The CDR3 DNA reads as TGTGCCAGCGGAAACTATGGCTACACCTTC.

Remarks on this clonotype: This may be a read error: a much more frequent sequence differs by one nucleotide. The chain is built from TRBV6-1 and TRBJ2-5; a weak D match, TRBD1 (8 bases). This CDR3 contains 16 residues. The V gene's germline CDR1 is MNHNS and CDR2 SASEGT. CDR3 region: CASSPPGQGGRETQDF. The CDR3 nucleotides are TGTGCCAGCAGCCCCCCTGGACAGGGCGGGCGGGAGACCCAGGACTTC.

The chain employs TRBV27 and TRBJ1-2, with 8 bases aligning to TRBD1. This CDR3 contains 17 residues. J lost 1 base, V lost 4 bases, and 11 bases had no gene match. The V gene's germline CDR1 is MNHEY and CDR2 SMNVEV (reference sequence). CDR3 bases: TGTGCCAGCAGTTCGAGGACAGGGTCGAGAATTAACTATGGCTACACCTTC. This encodes CASSSRTGSRINYGYTF.

The gene calls are TRBV7-1 and TRBJ1-3; the D gene is possibly TRBD1 (5 bases). TRBV7-1 carries the ORF label, with uncertain function. This CDR3 spans 18 amino acids. Trimming removed 6 bases from V and 0 bases from J, with 21 bases in between. The CDR3 region has the DNA TGTGCCAGCAGGACCGCGGGAGGGGTAACCCTCTCTGGAAACACCATATATTTT. Protein product: CASRTAGGVTLSGNTIYF.

There are many counts of this clonotype. V is TRBV5-1 and J is TRBJ1-1; D might be TRBD1 (5 bases). Trimming left V 1 base short and J 1 base short, with 8 bases between. The CDR3 consists of 14 residues. Germline CDR1 reads SGHRS; CDR2 reads YFSETQ. The CDR3 reads CASSLSGANTEAFF. In DNA, the CDR3 is TGCGCCAGCAGCTTGAGCGGGGCGAACACTGAAGCTTTCTTT.

This clonotype was found many times. This chain connects TRBV12-5 to TRBJ1-6, with 7 bases matching TRBD1. V lost 1 base, J lost 11 bases, and 5 bases stayed unmatched. Germline values: CDR1 LGHNT, CDR2 FRNRAP. The CDR3 contains 14 residues. The CDR3 reads CASGLALTGTPLHF. The CDR3 nucleotides are TGTGCTAGTGGTTTGGCCCTGACAGGGACACCCCTCCACTTT.

This clonotype was detected ten times or more. The gene calls are TRBV4-3 and TRBJ2-7; 9 bases agree with TRBD1. The CDR3 is made up of 14 amino acids. Per the germline V gene, CDR1 is LGHNA and CDR2 is YSLEER. Unmatched junction bases numbered 4, after V lost 4 bases and J lost 3 bases. CDR3 DNA: TGCGCCAGCAGCCGTCCGGGACAGGGCTACGAGCAGTACTTC. Residues: CASSRPGQGYEQYF.

The chain combines TRBV2 with TRBJ2-2, with D perhaps matching TRBD2 (6 bases). This CDR3 contains 15 residues. Trimming pared 5 bases from V and 8 bases from J, leaving 18 bases between. Germline CDR1 reads SNHLY; CDR2 reads FYNNEI. CDR3 DNA sequence: TGTGCCAGCAGTCCCGGAGTAGCGGAGGGTGGGGAGCTGTTTTTT. The encoded protein is CASSPGVAEGGELFF.

This clonotype was seen a handful of times. The chain is built from TRBV19 and TRBJ1-5; 11 nucleotides agree with TRBD1. Germline values: CDR1 LNHDA, CDR2 SQIVND (reference sequence). V was pared by 7 bases and J by 7 bases, with 12 bases of the junction left unmatched. The CDR3 loop spans 16 amino acids. For the CDR3, the DNA is TGTGCCAGTAAACCTCAGTTGGGACAGGGGGGACAGCCCCAGCATTTT. This sequence encodes CASKPQLGQGGQPQHF.

The genes are TRBV5-1 and TRBJ2-2; 10 positions agree with TRBD1. The CDR3 totals 16 residues. The germline V gene encodes CDR1 SGHRS and CDR2 YFSETQ. With 3 bases clipped from V and 5 bases from J, the junction kept 7 bases outside the gene matches. CDR3 loop: CASSYDRGRWTGELFF. The CDR3 bases are TGCGCCAGCAGCTATGACAGGGGGCGATGGACCGGGGAGCTGTTTTTT.

In this sample, this clonotype turned up many times. This rearrangement joins TRBV6-1 to TRBJ2-7; D is undetermined. The V end was cut by 0 bases, the J end by 5 bases, with 11 bases between. Germline CDR1 is MNHNS and CDR2 is SASEGT. This CDR3 has 14 amino acids. The CDR3 bases are TGTGCCAGCAGTGAAGCGCGAAGGACCCACGAGCAGTACTTC. This encodes CASSEARRTHEQYF.

This clonotype was counted at least ten times. CDR3 in amino acids: CASSLGGQGNHEQYF. The CDR3 DNA reads TGTGCCAGCAGCTTAGGGGGACAGGGGAACCACGAGCAGTACTTC. V gene TRBV13 combines with J gene TRBJ2-7; 10 bases match TRBD1. There are 15 residues in the CDR3. Trimming cost V 0 bases and J 5 bases; bases outside gene matches: 4. CDR1 PRHDT and CDR2 FYEKMQ come from the germline V gene (reference sequence).

This clonotype was seen repeatedly, ten times or more. J is TRBJ1-2 and V is TRBV20-1; no reliable D call. CDR1 DFQATT and CDR2 SNEGSKA come from the germline V gene (reference sequence). The CDR3 contains 16 residues. The germline V and J ends were trimmed by 1 base and 2 bases, with 17 bases remaining between them. The CDR3 spells CSARGARVPSNYGYTF. CDR3 sequence (DNA): TGCAGTGCTAGAGGGGCTAGAGTTCCATCCAACTATGGCTACACCTTC.

This clonotype was counted ten times or more. The chain couples TRBV28 to TRBJ2-7, with unresolved D. This CDR3 contains 11 residues. Per the germline V gene, CDR1 is MDHEN and CDR2 is SYDVKM. Trimming cost V 5 bases and J 5 bases, with 7 bases left between them. The CDR3 loop is CASSQDHEQYF. In DNA, the CDR3 is TGTGCCAGCAGTCAGGACCACGAGCAGTACTTC.

This clonotype was counted at least ten times. The chain carries TRBV27 and TRBJ2-7; D gene uncertain. V lost 5 bases and J lost 1, with 12 bases in between. This CDR3 spans 14 amino acids. CDR1 is MNHEY and CDR2 is SMNVEV in the germline V gene (reference sequence). The CDR3 loop reads CASSADSNSYEQYF. Written as DNA, the CDR3 is TGTGCCAGCAGTGCCGACTCTAATTCCTACGAGCAGTACTTC.

This clonotype was seen at least ten times. The CDR3 loop reads CASGLLRANVLTF. For the CDR3, the DNA is TGTGCTAGTGGTCTCCTTCGGGCCAACGTCCTGACTTTC. V gene TRBV12-5 combines with J gene TRBJ2-6; D call uncertain. The CDR3 consists of 13 residues. Deletions cut 5 bases from V and 5 bases from J, with 7 bases between. Germline assignment: CDR1 LGHNT and CDR2 FRNRAP.